This T cell receptor beta chain comes out of a study of blood T cell repertoires in COVID-19. Only one count was recorded for this clone. Deletions cut 5 bases from V and 6 bases from J, with 14 bases between. The CDR3 contains 13 residues. Germline-derived CDR1 and CDR2 are PRHDT and FYEKMQ (reference sequence). The repertoire was sequenced with immunoSEQ multiplex PCR; TCRdb's copy has only in-frame clones and lacks some. The sample lists about 300,000 clones, about 84% seen once, with under 2% in the top ten. This TCR was recovered from a woman aged 45-65 years with acute or convalescent COVID-19. The source material was peripheral blood. The chain uses TRBV13 and TRBJ2-7, with a tentative D call TRBD1 (6 bases). CDR3 nucleotide sequence: TGTGCCAGCAGCCCACCAGCAGGGGTCGAGCAGTACTTC. Translating gives CASSPPAGVEQYF.